The 17 T cell receptor beta chains reported below all come from one sample, sequenced in a study of cytomegalovirus exposure and HLA in healthy donors. Libraries were prepared by immunoSEQ multiplex PCR; TCRdb keeps only in-frame clonotypes and omits some of them. The sample holds roughly 100,000 clones, around 85% seen once. Sequencing was done on a sample of PBMCs. Receptors were obtained from a man between 18 and 35 years old in good health and CMV-seropositive.

V is TRBV5-6 and J is TRBJ2-1; perhaps TRBD2 as D (5 bases). V gave up 1 base and J gave up 7 bases, with 27 bases separating them. The CDR3 runs 19 residues. Germline CDR1 is SGHDT and CDR2 is YYEEEE. CDR3 protein: CASSLWLSSWASRQNEQFF. The CDR3 bases are TGTGCCAGCAGCTTGTGGTTAAGCTCGTGGGCTAGCCGCCAGAATGAGCAGTTCTTC.

The rearrangement joins TRBV5-1 to TRBJ2-1; 8 nucleotides agree with TRBD1. V gave up 0 bases and J gave up 10 bases; unmatched junction bases: 6. Germline lookup yields CDR1 SGHRS and CDR2 YFSETQ. This CDR3 spans 14 amino acids. DNA of the CDR3: TGCGCCAGCAGCTTGGATCAGGGGGCATCGGAGCAGTTCTTC. Translated: CASSLDQGASEQFF.

The chain employs TRBV29-1 and TRBJ2-3; 8 bases fit TRBD2. Germline V gene lookup returns CDR1 SQVTM and CDR2 ANQGSEA. After removal of 6 bases from V and 3 bases from J, the junction contained 14 bases not matched to a gene. CDR3 size: 16 residues. The CDR3 region is CSVPRPTAGGTDTQYF. CDR3 bases: TGCAGCGTACCAAGGCCCACGGCGGGAGGTACAGATACGCAGTATTTT.

This rearrangement joins TRBV29-1 to TRBJ2-1; 8 positions agree with TRBD2. Germline values: CDR1 SQVTM, CDR2 ANQGSEA. J gave up 8 bases and V 1 base, and 4 bases lay outside the gene matches. The CDR3 contains 13 residues. This CDR3 is CSVEAGGPHEQFF. CDR3 DNA: TGCAGCGTTGAAGCGGGAGGGCCACATGAGCAGTTCTTC.

The V and J genes are TRBV6-1 and TRBJ1-3; D remains ambiguous. Germline CDR1 MNHNS, CDR2 SASEGT. Trimming shortened V by 7 bases and J by 7 bases, and 17 bases separated the two germline ends. The CDR3 has 14 residues. CDR3 sequence reads: CASTTLRGLNTIYF. The DNA for the CDR3 is TGTGCCAGCACTACCCTGCGGGGTCTCAACACCATATATTTT.

The DNA for the CDR3 is TGTGCCAGCAGTTTACCAGGGGGCGATCAGCCCCAGCATTTT. Its protein product is CASSLPGGDQPQHF. This chain connects TRBV28 to TRBJ1-5, with 8 bases identical to TRBD1. The CDR3 consists of 14 residues. Trimming cost V 2 bases and J 5 bases; bases outside gene matches: 2. Germline CDR1 reads MDHEN; CDR2 reads SYDVKM.

This chain joins TRBV10-3 and TRBJ2-7; no definite D call. The germline CDR1 and CDR2 sequences are ENHRY and SYGVKD. Trimming stripped 4 bases from V and 3 bases from J, with 10 bases between. The CDR3 loop spans 13 amino acids. The CDR3 loop reads CAISVNSLYEQYF. The CDR3 DNA is TGTGCCATCAGTGTGAACAGTCTCTACGAGCAGTACTTC.

The V call is TRBV5-1, the J call TRBJ2-7, with D tentatively TRBD2 (7 bases). Germline CDR1 reads SGHRS; CDR2 reads YFSETQ. This CDR3 has 15 amino acids. Trimming took off 0 bases at V and 4 bases at J, with 14 bases between the two ends. The CDR3 DNA follows: TGCGCCAGCAGCTTGGCCGGGGGGCGCGGGTACGAGCAGTACGTC. This sequence encodes CASSLAGGRGYEQYV.

This clone has just one count. The rearrangement links TRBV5-1 to TRBJ2-1; TRBD2 aligns across 11 bases. The germline V gene encodes CDR1 SGHRS and CDR2 YFSETQ. Trimming cost V 1 base and J 8 bases; bases outside gene matches: 17. The CDR3 is 19 residues long. CDR3: CASSLRSSGGMGFPYEQFF. The CDR3 DNA sequence: TGCGCCAGCAGCTTGAGGTCTAGCGGGGGGATGGGGTTTCCGTATGAGCAGTTCTTC.

This clone was recorded a few times. This chain joins TRBV30 and TRBJ1-2; D gene ambiguous. Trimming pared 5 bases from V and 0 bases from J, leaving 13 bases between. Germline V lookup: CDR1 GTSNPN, CDR2 SVGIG (reference sequence). The CDR3 is 14 amino acids. The CDR3 loop is CAWAGVRTNYGYTF. The DNA of the CDR3 is TGTGCCTGGGCGGGAGTCAGGACTAACTATGGCTACACCTTC.

This clone has a single count. This sequence joins TRBV5-1 and TRBJ2-3; TRBD2 is a possible D gene (6 bases). Trimming shortened V by 0 bases and J by 0 bases, and 11 bases separated the two germline ends. The germline V gene encodes CDR1 SGHRS and CDR2 YFSETQ. The CDR3 covers 16 residues. The CDR3 DNA sequence: TGCGCCAGCAGCTTGGTCGGTGGGGGGAGCACAGATACGCAGTATTTT. It yields the protein CASSLVGGGSTDTQYF.

This clone is medium-sized by share. The rearrangement links TRBV19 to TRBJ2-2, with D maybe TRBD1 (6 bases). V was trimmed by 7 bases and J by 7 bases, leaving 13 bases between them. This CDR3 spans 13 amino acids. CDR1 is LNHDA, CDR2 SQIVND, per germline (reference sequence). The CDR3 DNA sequence: TGTGCCAGTACGACGGGGACAAGCGGGGAGCTGTTTTTT. It specifies CASTTGTSGELFF.

The chain combines TRBV5-1 with TRBJ2-3, with a possible D match to TRBD1 (8 bases). The V gene lost 3 bases and the J gene lost 3 bases, with 20 bases spanning the gap. The V gene's germline CDR1 is SGHRS and CDR2 YFSETQ. The CDR3 consists of 17 residues. The CDR3: CASSSGFTGGGTDTQYF. CDR3 in DNA: TGCGCCAGCAGCTCGGGTTTTACAGGGGGGGGAACAGATACGCAGTATTTT.

V is TRBV10-2 and J is TRBJ2-7; D uncertain. Germline assignment: CDR1 WSHSY and CDR2 SAAADI. This CDR3 has 13 amino acids. Trimming left V 4 bases short and J 3 bases short, with 10 bases between. The CDR3 bases are TGCGCCAGCAGTGTCGACTCCAACTACGAGCAGTACTTC. Translating it yields CASSVDSNYEQYF.

CDR3 protein: CASSQARTGTNQPQHF. Written as DNA, the CDR3 is TGCGCCAGCAGTCAAGCTAGGACAGGCACTAATCAGCCCCAGCATTTT. The J gene is TRBJ1-5, the V gene TRBV23-1; 7 bases line up with TRBD1. TRBV23-1 is given ORF status, its function remaining uncertain. V dropped 2 bases and J dropped 4; count of bases not matched to a gene: 8. The CDR3 is 16 residues long.

The chain recombines TRBV7-9 with TRBJ1-2; no definite D call. CDR1 is SEHNR, CDR2 FQNEAQ, per germline (reference sequence). Deletions cut 5 bases from V and 5 bases from J, with 15 bases between. CDR3 length: 14 amino acids. The CDR3 loop is CASSNRAGGYGYTF. In nucleotides, the CDR3 is TGTGCCAGCAGCAACCGGGCCGGCGGGTATGGCTACACCTTC.

The chain links TRBV5-4 to TRBJ1-1; possible D gene TRBD1, 6 bases. V was pared by 3 bases and J by 9 bases, with 12 bases between. The CDR3 runs to 12 residues. Germline-derived CDR1 and CDR2 are SGHNT and YYREEE (reference sequence). CDR3 DNA: TGTGCCAGCAGCTCCCCACAGGGTAAAGCTTTCTTT. Translating it yields CASSSPQGKAFF.